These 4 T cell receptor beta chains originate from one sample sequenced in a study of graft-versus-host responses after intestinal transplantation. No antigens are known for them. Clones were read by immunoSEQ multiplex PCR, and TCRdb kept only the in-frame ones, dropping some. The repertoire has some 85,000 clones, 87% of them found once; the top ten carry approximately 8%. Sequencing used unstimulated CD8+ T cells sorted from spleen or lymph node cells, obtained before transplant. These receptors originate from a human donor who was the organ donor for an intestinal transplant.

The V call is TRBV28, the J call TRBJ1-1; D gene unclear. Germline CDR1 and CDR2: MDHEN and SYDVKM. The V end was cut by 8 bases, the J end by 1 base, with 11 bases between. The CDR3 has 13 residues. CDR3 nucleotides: TGTGCCAGCCGAGTCCCAGCGAACACTGAAGCTTTCTTT. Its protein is CASRVPANTEAFF.

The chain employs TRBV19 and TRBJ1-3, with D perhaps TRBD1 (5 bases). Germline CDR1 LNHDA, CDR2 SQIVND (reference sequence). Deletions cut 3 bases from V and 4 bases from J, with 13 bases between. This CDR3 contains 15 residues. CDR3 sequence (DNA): TGTGCCAGTAGTATTTGGGACGGTGAAGGAAACACCATATATTTT. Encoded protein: CASSIWDGEGNTIYF.

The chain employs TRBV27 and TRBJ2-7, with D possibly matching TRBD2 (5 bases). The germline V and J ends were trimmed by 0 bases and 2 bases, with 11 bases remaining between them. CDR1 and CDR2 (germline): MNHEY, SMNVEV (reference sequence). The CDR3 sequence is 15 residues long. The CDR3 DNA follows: TGTGCCAGCAGTTTATCCCCGGGATCACCCTACGAGCAGTACTTC. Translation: CASSLSPGSPYEQYF.

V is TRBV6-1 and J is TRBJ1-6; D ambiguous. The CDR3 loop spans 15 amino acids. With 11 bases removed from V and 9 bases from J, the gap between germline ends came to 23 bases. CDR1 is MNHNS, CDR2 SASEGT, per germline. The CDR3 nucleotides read TGTGCCCTAAGCGTACAGCCCTCTGAGAGTTCACCCCTCCACTTT. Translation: CALSVQPSESSPLHF.